The T cell receptor (beta chain) under discussion was sequenced for a study of blood T cell repertoires in COVID-19. Study-level information: The United States, Italy and Spain supplied acute and convalescent COVID-19 samples. Nucleic acid was either cDNA or gDNA, and it came from T cells, B-cell-depleted T cells, or PBMCs.

Original handling: Counts of nucleated cells, estimated from reference gene primer amplification, were obtained. Using immunoSEQ multiplex PCR, the repertoire was profiled, and TCRdb retains in-frame clones only, with some absent. V and J calls and clone size are copied from that table; D and trimming were computed from the DNA. Among about 270,000 clones listed, around 86% were seen once. One Seattle source followed patients from active infection through their disease course. In this sample, this clone turned up once. Input material: peripheral blood. This TCR was sampled from a woman of 80 years or more with COVID-19, enrolled during active disease.

The CDR3, as DNA: TGTGCCAGCAATAGAGGCCCCCACGAACAGCCCCAGCATTTT. It translates to CASNRGPHEQPQHF. This chain connects TRBV28 to TRBJ1-5; D unclear. The CDR3 has 14 amino acids. Germline-derived CDR1 and CDR2 are MDHEN and SYDVKM. The V gene lost 7 bases and the J gene lost 7 bases, with 17 bases spanning the gap.